Shown below are 15 T cell receptor beta chains from a single sample sequenced in a study of T cell responses to AZD1222 COVID-19 vaccine. Clones were read by immunoSEQ multiplex PCR, and TCRdb kept only the in-frame ones, dropping some. The data contain more than 85,000 clones, approximately 90% of them singletons. The sequencing here drew on peripheral blood, taken 28 days after the second AZD1222 dose. The receptors were sampled from an adult who received the AZD1222 COVID-19 vaccine.

This clone was found many times. The genes are TRBV5-4 and TRBJ1-2; 7 positions match TRBD1. V lost 5 bases and J lost 0; bases outside the gene matches: 1. This CDR3 has 13 amino acids. The germline V gene encodes CDR1 SGHNT and CDR2 YYREEE (reference sequence). Here the CDR3 reads CASRDRSNYGYTF. The DNA of the CDR3 is TGTGCCAGCAGGGACAGGTCTAACTATGGCTACACCTTC.

About this clone: The sample carries other DNA sequences with the same CDR3. The J gene is TRBJ1-1, the V gene TRBV11-2; D remains ambiguous. This CDR3 region has 13 residues. Germline-derived CDR1 and CDR2 are SGHAT and FQNNGV. Deletions cut 5 bases from V and 0 bases from J, with 7 bases between. This chain's CDR3 is CASSPVLNTEAFF. The CDR3 DNA reads as TGTGCCAGCAGCCCTGTACTGAACACTGAAGCTTTCTTT.

This clone was recorded once. The chain carries TRBV4-1 and TRBJ1-5, with 8 positions matching TRBD1. V was clipped by 5 bases and J by 7 bases; unmatched bases: 7. The CDR3 has 14 residues. The germline V gene encodes CDR1 MGHRA and CDR2 YSYEKL. The CDR3 DNA reads as TGCGCCAGCAGCTTTGACAGGGGACAGCAGCCCCAGCATTTT. Translation gives CASSFDRGQQPQHF.

V is TRBV3-1 (or the pseudogene TRBV3-2) and J is TRBJ1-4; no definite D call. CDR3 length: 13 amino acids. The germline V gene encodes CDR1 LGHDT and CDR2 YNNKEL (reference sequence). V lost 0 bases and J lost 8, with 7 bases in between. CDR3 sequence reads: CASSQDLREKLFF. As DNA, the CDR3 is TGTGCCAGCAGCCAAGATCTAAGGGAAAAACTGTTTTTT.

This clone was counted once. V is TRBV6-5 and J is TRBJ1-6, with D possibly matching TRBD1 (6 bases). V was pared by 6 bases and J by 10 bases, with 19 bases between. Germline V gene data show CDR1 as MNHEY and CDR2 as SVGAGI. The CDR3 length is 15 residues. The CDR3 DNA reads as TGTGCCAGCAGCATAGAGGGGGGTGACTACTCACCCCTCCACTTT. Residues: CASSIEGGDYSPLHF.

This clone was counted a single time. The chain uses TRBV5-1 and TRBJ1-2; tentative D call: TRBD1 (5 bases). The CDR3 totals 15 residues. V lost 3 bases and J 8 bases, leaving 20 bases between the germline ends. CDR1 is SGHRS, CDR2 YFSETQ, per germline. The CDR3 coding sequence is TGCGCCAGCAGCTATGGCGGAGGGGTTAGCGGGGGCTACACCTTC. Its translation is CASSYGGGVSGGYTF.

The sample holds one count of this clone. This chain links TRBV2 with TRBJ1-6; the D is unclear. V was trimmed by 6 bases and J by 7 bases, leaving 10 bases between them. The CDR3 runs 13 residues. The germline gives CDR1 SNHLY, CDR2 FYNNEI. CDR3 residues: CASRSQSNSPLHF. The CDR3 coding sequence is TGTGCCAGCAGGTCTCAATCAAATTCACCCCTCCACTTT.

The chain uses TRBV9 and TRBJ2-1; D uncertain. V was cut by 0 bases and J by 0 bases, with 10 bases left in between. Per germline, CDR1 SGDLS and CDR2 YYNGEE. This CDR3 is built from 16 residues. The CDR3 region has the DNA TGTGCCAGCAGCGTAGTGGGTCAGACCTCCTACAATGAGCAGTTCTTC. Residues: CASSVVGQTSYNEQFF. Full variable domain (rest looked up from reference TRBV9 and TRBJ2-1): DSGVTQTPKHLITATGQRVTLRCSPRSGDLSVYWYQQSLDQGLQFLIQYYNGEERAKGNILERFSAQQFPDLHSELNLSSLELGDSALYFCASSVVGQTSYNEQFFGPGTRLTVL.

The chain uses TRBV7-2 and TRBJ2-7, with no clear D. V was shortened by 3 bases and J by 5 bases, with 11 bases between the two germline ends. The CDR3 is 13 amino acids. CDR1 SGHTA and CDR2 FQGNSA come from the germline V gene. For the CDR3, the DNA is TGTGCCAGCAGCTTCATGAGGCCCAACGAGCAGTACTTC. As protein: CASSFMRPNEQYF.

The chain couples TRBV19 to TRBJ2-3, with D uncertain. The germline V and J ends were trimmed by 4 bases and 0 bases, with 2 bases remaining between them. Per the germline V gene, CDR1 is LNHDA and CDR2 is SQIVND (reference sequence). The CDR3 length is 12 residues. The CDR3 nucleotides are TGTGCCAGTAGTAGGAGCACAGATACGCAGTATTTT. This codes for CASSRSTDTQYF.

The chain is built from TRBV5-1 and TRBJ1-1; TRBD1 matches 11 bases. CDR1 is SGHRS and CDR2 is YFSETQ in the germline V gene. The CDR3 has 12 residues. V shed 4 bases and J 11 bases; nucleotides not matched to a gene: 4. The CDR3 DNA reads as TGCGCCAGCAGCCCGGACAGGGGGCTCGCTTTCTTT. Its translation: CASSPDRGLAFF.

The V call is TRBV6-2 or TRBV6-3, the J call TRBJ1-1; perhaps TRBD1 as D (6 bases). The CDR3 is 15 amino acids. The germline V gene encodes CDR1 MNHEY and CDR2 SVGEGT. The ends were cut back, 1 base at V and 2 bases at J, with 11 bases in the middle. The CDR3 protein is CASSYYEQGNTEAFF. Here the CDR3 DNA reads TGTGCCAGCAGTTACTACGAACAGGGTAACACTGAAGCTTTCTTT.

The rearrangement links TRBV25-1 to TRBJ1-3, with D unclear. V lost 6 bases to trimming and J lost 6 bases, with 6 bases between them. There are 11 residues in the CDR3. CDR1 is MGHDK and CDR2 is SYGVNS in the germline V gene. This CDR3 reads CASREVNTIYF. For the CDR3, the DNA is TGTGCCAGCAGAGAGGTAAACACCATATATTTT.

V gene TRBV5-1 combines with J gene TRBJ1-5; D gene unclear. The V gene lost 0 bases and the J gene lost 6 bases, with 7 bases spanning the gap. CDR1 and CDR2 from the germline V gene are SGHRS and YFSETQ. CDR3 length equals 13 residues. CDR3 residues: CASSLDGSQPQHF. The CDR3 bases are TGCGCCAGCAGCTTGGACGGTAGTCAGCCCCAGCATTTT.

Here the CDR3 reads CASQRGTSGTYEQYF. In DNA form, the CDR3 reads TGTGCCAGCCAACGCGGGACTAGCGGTACCTACGAGCAGTACTTC. The chain employs TRBV28 and TRBJ2-7, with TRBD2 matching over 11 bases. The CDR3 runs 15 residues. CDR1 and CDR2 from the germline V gene are MDHEN and SYDVKM. The V segment lost 8 bases and the J segment 2 bases; nucleotides outside the gene matches: 8.